What follows describes a single TCR beta chain. The sample holds a few counts of this clone. Its recognized antigen is unknown. Base qualities were left out, and no much larger clone turns up one base away. This sample stems from a study of the immune and genomic landscape of osteosarcoma (dated by TCRdb to 2020 to 2021). Regarding the research as a whole: A total of 40 to 55 pediatric and adult patients with high-grade osteosarcoma made up the overall cohort, and the median age at diagnosis was approximately 25 years (range about 5-81). Poor-risk disease was overrepresented in the cohort, as 73% of patients had an unfavorable pathologic response to standard therapy and 55% to 70% were deceased. In the overall cohort, around 60% of patients were male, and localized disease at diagnosis was presented by 70% to 85% of patients. To define immunogenic potential, the study profiled osteosarcoma specimens using whole genome, RNA and T-cell receptor sequencing along with immunohistochemistry and reverse phase protein arrays. TCR sequencing results were integrated with transcriptome, protein array and immunostaining data to characterize the osteosarcoma immunogenomic landscape. The goal of the study was to explain why immune checkpoint inhibitors have shown limited clinical activity in osteosarcoma. Two samples from the same tumor site were contributed by each of a few patients. General study outcomes and caveats: About five cases had a single hyperexpanded clone dominating the repertoire, and all had fewer than 100 T-cell clonotypes. TCR productive clonality was higher in the immune-hot C3 cluster than the cold C1 cluster but still low overall. Productive TCR clonality was low overall, averaging about 0.091 with a maximum of 0.3, suggesting limited T-cell clonal expansion. Alongside the frozen tumor specimens, matched blood was collected from only a couple of patients. The clonality benchmarks were taken from external normal skin and healthy peripheral blood data instead of from matched normal tissue. Sample size was not determined by any statistical method, because osteosarcoma is rare and every possible sample was collected.

TCR beta chain CDR3 regions were immunosequenced using the ImmunoSEQ Assay (Adaptive Biotechnologies). In the original analysis: The ImmunoSEQ Analyzer platform was used to export TCRB rearrangements, read counts, read proportions and gene usage. Using productive rearrangements, T-cell clonality was calculated as 1 minus Pielou's evenness. Clonal space homeostasis binned clonotypes as rare, small, medium, large or hyperexpanded (0.01 to 1 of the repertoire). TCR productive clonality was compared across immune clusters C1, C2 and C3 using the Wilcoxon rank sum test. In TCRdb, the immuneACCESS table is reduced to in-frame sequences with V and J assigned. These tables do not hold every clone; where another copy was compared, an unresolved V gene accounts for under half, and the others remain unexplained. That table supplies the V and J calls and clone size; D and trimming were determined from the DNA. The sample table lists approximately 4,600 clones, 70% to 80% of them with a count of one. About a sixth of the sample is in the top ten clones.

The specimens were post-treatment primary, local recurrence and metastasis tumors obtained from patients with a poor prognosis. The origin of this receptor is a human donor with osteosarcoma. Sequencing was performed on osteosarcoma tumor tissue from the femur.

The CDR3 is CASSAGSPAFF. The sequenced DNA is TGTGCCAGCAGCGCGGGTTCGCCAGCTTTCTTT. The chain couples TRBV13 to TRBJ1-1; no D segment can be confidently identified. The junction carries 11 bases between V and J, which are trimmed by 5 bases and 10 bases respectively. Counted from cysteine to phenylalanine, this CDR3 has 11 amino acids. Just CDR3 DNA is preserved here, 33 bases in frame from base 1. The germline V gene (reference sequence) supplies CDR1 PRHDT and CDR2 FYEKMQ.